This is a list of T cell receptor beta chains from one sample in a study of blood T cell repertoires in COVID-19. The table came from immunoSEQ multiplex PCR; TCRdb's copy has only in-frame clones and leaves some out. The sample has 130,000 to 150,000 clones, under 85% seen once. Specimen: peripheral blood. The source is a man between 45 and 60 years old with active or convalescent COVID-19. The CDR3 runs from the conserved cysteine through the conserved F or W. D genes are given only for firm matches. The size of a clone is reported for some rows only, either as once, few or many, or as a class for expanded clones.

d_gene: NA; abundance: NA; j_gene: TRBJ1-1; v_gene: TRBV7-3; CDR3nt: TGTGCCAGCAGCTCACCGGACAGGAACACTGAAGCTTTCTTT; CDR3aa: CASSSPDRNTEAFF
d_gene: NA; abundance: once; j_gene: TRBJ1-4; v_gene: TRBV7-8; CDR3nt: TGTGCCAGCAGCTTACTTAGGTCGGGGGAAAAACTGTTTTTT; CDR3aa: CASSLLRSGEKLFF
d_gene: TRBD1; abundance: NA; j_gene: TRBJ2-7; v_gene: TRBV27; CDR3nt: TGTGCCAGCAGTTTGGGACAGCGTGGCTACGAGCAGTACTTC; CDR3aa: CASSLGQRGYEQYF
d_gene: TRBD1; abundance: NA; j_gene: TRBJ1-6; v_gene: TRBV28; CDR3nt: TGTGCCAGCGGGGGACAGGGGAGCTCCTATAATTCACCCCTCCACTTT; CDR3aa: CASGGQGSSYNSPLHF
d_gene: TRBD2; abundance: once; j_gene: TRBJ2-3; v_gene: TRBV11-2; CDR3nt: TGTGCCAGCAGCCAGGGACTAGGAGCGGTTACGCAGTATTTT; CDR3aa: CASSQGLGAVTQYF
d_gene: NA; abundance: NA; j_gene: TRBJ1-1; v_gene: TRBV6-5; CDR3nt: TGTGCCAGCAGTTACACGAGGGTGTCTGAAGCTTTCTTT; CDR3aa: CASSYTRVSEAFF
d_gene: TRBD1; abundance: NA; j_gene: TRBJ1-5; v_gene: TRBV5-1; CDR3nt: TGCGCCAGCAGCCCAAGGGGACAGGGGCAGCCCCAGCATTTT; CDR3aa: CASSPRGQGQPQHF
d_gene: TRBD1; abundance: NA; j_gene: TRBJ2-7; v_gene: TRBV6-5; CDR3nt: TGTGCCAGCAGTTACCCCGACAGGGGCGAGCAGTACTTC; CDR3aa: CASSYPDRGEQYF
d_gene: NA; abundance: NA; j_gene: TRBJ2-6; v_gene: TRBV19; CDR3nt: TGTGCCAGCTATAGACAGACCAGCTCTGGGGCCAACGTCCTGACTTTC; CDR3aa: CASYRQTSSGANVLTF
d_gene: NA; abundance: NA; j_gene: TRBJ2-7; v_gene: TRBV2; CDR3nt: TGTGCCAGCAAGGTCTCGGCAGGGAACGGGTACGAGCAGTACTTC; CDR3aa: CASKVSAGNGYEQYF
d_gene: TRBD1; abundance: NA; j_gene: TRBJ1-2; v_gene: TRBV6-1; CDR3nt: TGTGCCAGCAGTGAAACTCGGACAGGGGTCGGCTACACCTTC; CDR3aa: CASSETRTGVGYTF
d_gene: NA; abundance: NA; j_gene: TRBJ1-4; v_gene: TRBV12-3/TRBV12-4; CDR3nt: TGTGCCAGCAGTCCCTATCCGGAAAAACTGTTTTTT; CDR3aa: CASSPYPEKLFF
d_gene: NA; abundance: NA; j_gene: TRBJ2-5; v_gene: TRBV19; CDR3nt: TGTGCCAGTAGCCAGGACTTCCAAGAGACCCAGTACTTC; CDR3aa: CASSQDFQETQYF
d_gene: NA; abundance: NA; j_gene: TRBJ1-2; v_gene: TRBV28; CDR3nt: TGTGCCAGCAGTTCCCCGGGGTATGGCTACACCTTC; CDR3aa: CASSSPGYGYTF
d_gene: NA; abundance: NA; j_gene: TRBJ2-3; v_gene: TRBV3-1/TRBV3-2; CDR3nt: TGTGCCAGCAGCCAGTACATTAGCACAGATACGCAGTATTTT; CDR3aa: CASSQYISTDTQYF
d_gene: NA; abundance: NA; j_gene: TRBJ2-5; v_gene: TRBV29-1; CDR3nt: TGCAGCGTTGAAGATCTTCACAGGGAAGAGACCCAGTACTTC; CDR3aa: CSVEDLHREETQYF
d_gene: TRBD1; abundance: NA; j_gene: TRBJ1-5; v_gene: TRBV27; CDR3nt: TGTGCCAGCAGTGACAGGGGAGTGGTAGGACAGCCCCAGCATTTT; CDR3aa: CASSDRGVVGQPQHF
d_gene: NA; abundance: NA; j_gene: TRBJ2-1; v_gene: TRBV11-2; CDR3nt: TGTGCCAGCAGGACTACAGGGTTGGCGGCCAATGAGCAGTTCTTC; CDR3aa: CASRTTGLAANEQFF
d_gene: NA; abundance: NA; j_gene: TRBJ1-1; v_gene: TRBV11-2; CDR3nt: TGTGCCAGCAGCTTAGATAGGAGGACTGAAGCTTTCTTT; CDR3aa: CASSLDRRTEAFF
d_gene: NA; abundance: few; j_gene: TRBJ2-2; v_gene: TRBV18; CDR3nt: TGTGCCAGCTCACCACCCTGGACAGCAACCGGGGAGCTGTTTTTT; CDR3aa: CASSPPWTATGELFF
d_gene: TRBD1; abundance: NA; j_gene: TRBJ2-7; v_gene: TRBV24-1; CDR3nt: TGTGCCACCAGTGATCCCTGGAGGGACAGGGGCGAGCAGTACTTC; CDR3aa: CATSDPWRDRGEQYF
d_gene: TRBD2; abundance: NA; j_gene: TRBJ2-1; v_gene: TRBV27; CDR3nt: TGTGCCAGCACCCTCGTGGGACTAGCGGGAGGAGAGCAGTTCTTC; CDR3aa: CASTLVGLAGGEQFF
d_gene: TRBD2; abundance: once; j_gene: TRBJ2-4; v_gene: TRBV19; CDR3nt: TGTGCCAGTAGTATGCCCCGGGACTACCTAGCCAAAAACATTCAGTACTTC; CDR3aa: CASSMPRDYLAKNIQYF
d_gene: TRBD1; abundance: NA; j_gene: TRBJ1-5; v_gene: TRBV18; CDR3nt: TGTGCCAGCTCACCGGGACAGGGGTCTTTGGGCAATCAGCCCCAGCATTTT; CDR3aa: CASSPGQGSLGNQPQHF
d_gene: NA; abundance: NA; j_gene: TRBJ2-7; v_gene: TRBV19; CDR3nt: TGTGCCAGTAGTATAGGGACAAGGGCCTACGAGCAGTACTTC; CDR3aa: CASSIGTRAYEQYF
d_gene: TRBD1; abundance: NA; j_gene: TRBJ1-5; v_gene: TRBV28; CDR3nt: TGTGCCAGCAGTACACAGGGGACTGTAGCAAATCAGCCCCAGCATTTT; CDR3aa: CASSTQGTVANQPQHF